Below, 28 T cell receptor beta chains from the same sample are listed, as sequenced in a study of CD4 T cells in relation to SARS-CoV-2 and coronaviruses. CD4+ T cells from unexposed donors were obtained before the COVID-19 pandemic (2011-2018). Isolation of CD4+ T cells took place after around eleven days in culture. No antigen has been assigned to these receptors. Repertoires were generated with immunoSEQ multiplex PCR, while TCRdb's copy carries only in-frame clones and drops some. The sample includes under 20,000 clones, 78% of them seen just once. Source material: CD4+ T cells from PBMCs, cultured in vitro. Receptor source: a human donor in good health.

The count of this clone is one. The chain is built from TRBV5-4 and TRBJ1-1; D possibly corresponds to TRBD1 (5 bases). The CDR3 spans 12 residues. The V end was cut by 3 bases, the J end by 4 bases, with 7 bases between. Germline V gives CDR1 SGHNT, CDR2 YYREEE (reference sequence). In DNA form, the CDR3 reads TGTGCCAGCAGCTGGGGGGGCACTGAAGCTTTCTTT. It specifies CASSWGGTEAFF.

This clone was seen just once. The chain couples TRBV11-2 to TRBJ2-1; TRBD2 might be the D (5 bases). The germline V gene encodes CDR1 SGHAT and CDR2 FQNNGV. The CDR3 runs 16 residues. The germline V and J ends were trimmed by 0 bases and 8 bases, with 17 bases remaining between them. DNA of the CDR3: TGTGCCAGCAGCTTAGATCCCGCTAGCTCTATATATGAGCAGTTCTTC. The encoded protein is CASSLDPASSIYEQFF. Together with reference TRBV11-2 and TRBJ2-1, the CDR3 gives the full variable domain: EAGVAQSPRYKIIEKRQSVAFWCNPISGHATLYWYQQILGQGPKLLIQFQNNGVVDDSQLPKDRFSAERLKGVDSTLKIQPAKLEDSAVYLCASSLDPASSIYEQFFGPGTRLTVL.

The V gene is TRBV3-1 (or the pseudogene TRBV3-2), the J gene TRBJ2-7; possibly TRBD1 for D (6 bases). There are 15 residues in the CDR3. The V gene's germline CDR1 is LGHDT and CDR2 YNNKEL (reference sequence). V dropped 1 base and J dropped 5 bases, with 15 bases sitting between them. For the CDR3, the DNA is TGTGCCAGCAGCCAAGGAAACAGGGCAGGGGACGAGCAGTACTTC. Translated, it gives CASSQGNRAGDEQYF.

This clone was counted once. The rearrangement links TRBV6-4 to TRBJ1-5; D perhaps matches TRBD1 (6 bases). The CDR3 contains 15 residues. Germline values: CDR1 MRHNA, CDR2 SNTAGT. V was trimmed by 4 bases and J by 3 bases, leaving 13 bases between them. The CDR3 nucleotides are TGTGCCAGCAGTGCGACCTCGGGGGCCAATCAGCCCCAGCATTTT. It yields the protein CASSATSGANQPQHF.

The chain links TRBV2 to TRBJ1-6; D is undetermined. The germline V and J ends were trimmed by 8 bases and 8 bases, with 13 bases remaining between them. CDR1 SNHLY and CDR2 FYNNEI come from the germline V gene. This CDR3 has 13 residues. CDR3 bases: TGTGCCAGCGGCGAGGAGTCCGATTCACCCCTCCACTTT. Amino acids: CASGEESDSPLHF. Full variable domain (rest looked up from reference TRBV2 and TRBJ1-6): EPEVTQTPSHQVTQMGQEVILRCVPISNHLYFYWYRQILGQKVEFLVSFYNNEISEKSEIFDDQFSVERPDGSNFTLKIRSTKLEDSAMYFCASGEESDSPLHFGNGTRLTVT.

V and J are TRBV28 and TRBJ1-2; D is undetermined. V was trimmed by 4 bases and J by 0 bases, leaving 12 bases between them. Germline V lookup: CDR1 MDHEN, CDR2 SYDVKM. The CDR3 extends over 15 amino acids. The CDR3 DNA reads TGTGCCAGCAGTTCCCCGTGGGAAGCTAACTATGGCTACACCTTC. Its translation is CASSSPWEANYGYTF.

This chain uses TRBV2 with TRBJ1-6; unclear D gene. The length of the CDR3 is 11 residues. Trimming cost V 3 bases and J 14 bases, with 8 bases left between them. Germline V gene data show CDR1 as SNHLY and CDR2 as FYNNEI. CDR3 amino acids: CASSEVLALHF. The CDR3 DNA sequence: TGTGCCAGCAGTGAGGTTCTAGCCCTCCACTTT. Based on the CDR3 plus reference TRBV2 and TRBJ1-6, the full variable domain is EPEVTQTPSHQVTQMGQEVILRCVPISNHLYFYWYRQILGQKVEFLVSFYNNEISEKSEIFDDQFSVERPDGSNFTLKIRSTKLEDSAMYFCASSEVLALHFGNGTRLTVT.

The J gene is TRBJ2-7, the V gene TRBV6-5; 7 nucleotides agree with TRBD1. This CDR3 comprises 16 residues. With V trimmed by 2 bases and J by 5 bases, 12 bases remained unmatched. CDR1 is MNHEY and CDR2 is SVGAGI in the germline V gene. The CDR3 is CASSYPPIDRVHEQYF. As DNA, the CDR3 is TGTGCCAGCAGTTACCCCCCGATAGACAGGGTACACGAGCAGTACTTC.

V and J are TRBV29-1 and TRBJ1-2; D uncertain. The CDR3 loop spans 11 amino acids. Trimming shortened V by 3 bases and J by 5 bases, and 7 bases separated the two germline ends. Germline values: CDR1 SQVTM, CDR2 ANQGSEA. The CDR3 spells CSVDVGYGYTF. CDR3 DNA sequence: TGCAGCGTTGATGTCGGATATGGCTACACCTTC. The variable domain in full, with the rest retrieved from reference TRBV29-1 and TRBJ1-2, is SAVISQKPSRDICQRGTSLTIQCQVDSQVTMMFWYRQQPGQSLTLIATANQGSEATYESGFVIDKFPISRPNLTFSTLTVSNMSPEDSSIYLCSVDVGYGYTFGSGTRLTVV.

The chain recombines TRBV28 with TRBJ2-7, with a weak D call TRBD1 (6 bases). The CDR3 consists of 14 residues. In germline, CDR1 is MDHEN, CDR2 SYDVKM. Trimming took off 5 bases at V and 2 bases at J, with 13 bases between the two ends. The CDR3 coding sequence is TGTGCCAGCAGTGGCCCCAGGGGCCCCTACGAGCAGTACTTC. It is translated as CASSGPRGPYEQYF.

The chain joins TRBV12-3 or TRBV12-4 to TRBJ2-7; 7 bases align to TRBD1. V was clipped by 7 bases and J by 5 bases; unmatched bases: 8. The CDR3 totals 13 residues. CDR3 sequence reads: CASTLQGSHEQYF. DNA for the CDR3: TGTGCCAGCACCCTACAGGGGTCTCACGAGCAGTACTTC.

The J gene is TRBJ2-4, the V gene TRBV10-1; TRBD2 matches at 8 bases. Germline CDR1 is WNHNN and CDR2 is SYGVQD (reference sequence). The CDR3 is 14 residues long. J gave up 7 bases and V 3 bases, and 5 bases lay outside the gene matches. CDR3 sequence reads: CASSEPGGQNIQYF. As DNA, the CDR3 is TGCGCCAGCAGTGAACCGGGAGGGCAGAACATTCAGTACTTC.

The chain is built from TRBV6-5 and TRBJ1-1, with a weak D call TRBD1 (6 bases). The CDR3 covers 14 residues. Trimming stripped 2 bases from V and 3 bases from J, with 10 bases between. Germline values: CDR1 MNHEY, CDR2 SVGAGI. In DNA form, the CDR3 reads TGTGCCAGCAGTTACGGGGGCGTGGACACTGAAGCTTTCTTT. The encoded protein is CASSYGGVDTEAFF.

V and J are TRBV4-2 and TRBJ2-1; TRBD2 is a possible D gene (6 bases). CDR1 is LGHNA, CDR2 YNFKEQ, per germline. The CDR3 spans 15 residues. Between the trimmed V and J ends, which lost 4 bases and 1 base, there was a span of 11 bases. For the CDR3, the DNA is TGTGCCAGCAGCCGGGGGGACCAATCCTACAATGAGCAGTTCTTC. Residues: CASSRGDQSYNEQFF.

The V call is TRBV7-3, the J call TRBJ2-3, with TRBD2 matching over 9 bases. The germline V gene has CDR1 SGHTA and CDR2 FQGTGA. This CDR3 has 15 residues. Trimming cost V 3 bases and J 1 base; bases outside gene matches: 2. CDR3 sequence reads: CASSFRGGGTDTQYF. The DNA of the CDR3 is TGTGCCAGCAGCTTCCGCGGGGGGGGCACAGATACGCAGTATTTT.

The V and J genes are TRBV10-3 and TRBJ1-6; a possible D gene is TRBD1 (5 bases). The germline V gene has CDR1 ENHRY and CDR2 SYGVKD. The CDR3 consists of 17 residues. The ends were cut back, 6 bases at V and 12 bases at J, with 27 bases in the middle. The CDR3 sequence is CAISDERVVEGFEPLHF. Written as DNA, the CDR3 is TGTGCCATCAGCGACGAACGCGTGGTCGAGGGGTTTGAACCCCTCCACTTT.

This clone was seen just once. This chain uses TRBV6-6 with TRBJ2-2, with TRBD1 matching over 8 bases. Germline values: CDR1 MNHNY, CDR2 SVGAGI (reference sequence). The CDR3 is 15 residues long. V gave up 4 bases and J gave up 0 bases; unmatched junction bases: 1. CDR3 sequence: CASSLQGANTGELFF. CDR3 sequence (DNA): TGTGCCAGCAGTTTACAGGGGGCGAACACCGGGGAGCTGTTTTTT.

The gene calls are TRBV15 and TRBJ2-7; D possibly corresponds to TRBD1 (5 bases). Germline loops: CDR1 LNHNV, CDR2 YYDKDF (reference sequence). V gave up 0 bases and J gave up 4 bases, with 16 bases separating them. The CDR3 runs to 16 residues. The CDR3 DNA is TGTGCCACCAGCAGAGATCCACACAGGACCGTGTACGAGCAGTACTTC. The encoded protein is CATSRDPHRTVYEQYF.

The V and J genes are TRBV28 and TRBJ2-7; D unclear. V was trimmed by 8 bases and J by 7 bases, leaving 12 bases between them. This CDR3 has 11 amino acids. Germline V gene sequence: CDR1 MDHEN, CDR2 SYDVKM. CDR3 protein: CASGSVREQYF. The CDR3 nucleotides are TGTGCCAGCGGCTCAGTACGGGAGCAGTACTTC.

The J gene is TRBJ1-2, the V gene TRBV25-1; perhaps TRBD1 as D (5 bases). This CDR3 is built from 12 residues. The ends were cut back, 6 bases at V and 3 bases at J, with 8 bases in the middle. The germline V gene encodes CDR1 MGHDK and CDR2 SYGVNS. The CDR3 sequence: CASSQGDYGYTF. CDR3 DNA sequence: TGTGCCAGCAGCCAAGGGGACTATGGCTACACCTTC.

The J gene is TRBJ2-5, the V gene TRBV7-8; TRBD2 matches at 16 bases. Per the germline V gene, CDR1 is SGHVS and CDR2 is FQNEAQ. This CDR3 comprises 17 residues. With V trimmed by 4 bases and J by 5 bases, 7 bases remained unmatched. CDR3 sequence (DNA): TGTGCCAGCAGCTCGGGACTAGCGGGAGGGCCTGGTGAGACCCAGTACTTC. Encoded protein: CASSSGLAGGPGETQYF.

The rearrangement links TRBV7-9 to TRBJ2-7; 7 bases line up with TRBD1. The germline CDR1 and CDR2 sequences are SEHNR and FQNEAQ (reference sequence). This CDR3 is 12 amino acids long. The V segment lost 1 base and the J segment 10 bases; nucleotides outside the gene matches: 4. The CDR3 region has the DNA TGTGCCAGCAGCTTAGAAACAGGGGCCCAGTACTTC. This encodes CASSLETGAQYF.

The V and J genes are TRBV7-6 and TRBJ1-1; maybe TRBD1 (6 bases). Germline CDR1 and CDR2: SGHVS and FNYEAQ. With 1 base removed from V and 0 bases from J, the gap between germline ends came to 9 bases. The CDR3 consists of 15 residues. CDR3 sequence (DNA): TGTGCCAGCAGCTTAGAACAGGGTTTGAACACTGAAGCTTTCTTT. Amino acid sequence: CASSLEQGLNTEAFF.

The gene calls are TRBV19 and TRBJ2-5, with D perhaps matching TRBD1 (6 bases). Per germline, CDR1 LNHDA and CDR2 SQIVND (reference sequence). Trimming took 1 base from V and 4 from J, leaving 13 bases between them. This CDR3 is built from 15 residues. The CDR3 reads CASSIATGMGETQYF. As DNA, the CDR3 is TGTGCCAGTAGTATAGCGACAGGTATGGGAGAGACCCAGTACTTC.

The CDR3 here is CASSRLSGSNTGELFF. CDR3 nucleotides: TGTGCCAGCAGCCGCCTTAGCGGGTCGAACACCGGGGAGCTGTTTTTT. The chain links TRBV11-3 to TRBJ2-2; 7 nucleotides match TRBD2. J was trimmed by 0 bases and V by 5 bases; bases with no gene match: 6. This CDR3 is built from 16 residues. Germline CDR1 SGHNT, CDR2 YENEEA. The complete variable domain, with remaining parts taken from reference TRBV11-3 and TRBJ2-2, reads EAGVVQSPRYKIIEKKQPVAFWCNPISGHNTLYWYLQNLGQGPELLIRYENEEAVDDSQLPKDRFSAERLKGVDSTLKIQPAELGDSAVYLCASSRLSGSNTGELFFGEGSRLTVL.

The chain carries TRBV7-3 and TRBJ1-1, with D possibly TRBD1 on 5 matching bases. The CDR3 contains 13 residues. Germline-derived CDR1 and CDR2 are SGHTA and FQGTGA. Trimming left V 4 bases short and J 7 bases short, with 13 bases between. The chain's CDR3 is CASSSGGAREAFF. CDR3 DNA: TGTGCCAGCAGCTCAGGAGGGGCTCGTGAAGCTTTCTTT.

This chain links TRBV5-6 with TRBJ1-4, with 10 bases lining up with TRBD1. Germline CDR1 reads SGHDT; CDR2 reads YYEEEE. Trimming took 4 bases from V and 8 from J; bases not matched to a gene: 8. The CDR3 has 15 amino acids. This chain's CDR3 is CASSQVSGQGEKLFF. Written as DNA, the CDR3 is TGTGCCAGCAGCCAGGTTTCGGGACAGGGGGAAAAACTGTTTTTT.

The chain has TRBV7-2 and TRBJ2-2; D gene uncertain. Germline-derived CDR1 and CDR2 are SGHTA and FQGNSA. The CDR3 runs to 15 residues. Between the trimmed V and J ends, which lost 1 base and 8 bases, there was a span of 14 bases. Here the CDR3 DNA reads TGTGCCAGCAGCTTAGTTGCCAGTGGCGTGGGGGAGCTGTTTTTT. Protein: CASSLVASGVGELFF.